Listed below are T cell receptor beta chains from one sample, sequenced in a study of cytomegalovirus exposure and HLA in healthy donors. Profiling relied on immunoSEQ multiplex PCR, and the TCRdb table lists in-frame clones only, not all of them. This table has about 280,000 clones, more than 75% appearing once. Sequenced input: PBMCs. These receptor sequences come from a woman between 18 and 30 years old in good health and CMV-seronegative. Both conserved end residues are part of each CDR3. The D gene is left open where the match is weak. Rows give clone size only sometimes, using once, few, many, or a class for an expanded clone.

V gene	clone size	D gene	J gene	CDR3 DNA	CDR3 protein
TRBV4-1	NA	TRBD2	TRBJ2-1	TGCGCCAGCAGTTATGGACTAGCGGGTATAAATGAGCAGTTCTTC	CASSYGLAGINEQFF
TRBV18	NA	NA	TRBJ2-1	TGTGCCAGCTCACCGGACAGTCCTCTGAATGAGCAGTTCTTC	CASSPDSPLNEQFF
TRBV27	NA	NA	TRBJ2-7	TGTGCCAGCAGCCTGGAGGGGAGGAGGTACGAGCAGTACTTC	CASSLEGRRYEQYF
TRBV7-3	NA	NA	TRBJ1-1	TGTGCCAGCAGCTTACGGGGGGCGAATGAAGCTTTCTTT	CASSLRGANEAFF
TRBV7-5	NA	NA	TRBJ2-7	TGTGTCAGAAGCCTGGGGGGACTAGCCCTTTACGAGCAGTACTTC	CVRSLGGLALYEQYF
TRBV7-9	NA	NA	TRBJ1-2	TGTGCCAGCAGCCGCGGGGGGCTGGTGGACTATGGCTACACCTTC	CASSRGGLVDYGYTF
TRBV30	NA	NA	TRBJ2-3	TGTGCCTCCCTGGCGGGACTTACGGGTTGGGATACGCAGTATTTT	CASLAGLTGWDTQYF
TRBV15	NA	NA	TRBJ1-4	TGTGCCACCAGCAGAGACCATAGACAGAACCTTAATGAAAAACTGTTTTTT	CATSRDHRQNLNEKLFF
TRBV27	NA	TRBD1	TRBJ2-7	TGTGCCAGCAGTAGGGCCGGGACAGGGGGCACCTACGAGCAGTACTTC	CASSRAGTGGTYEQYF
TRBV14	NA	NA	TRBJ1-4	TGTGCCAGCAGCCGGATCCGGGGAGCCCGCCGCTCTAATGAAAAACTGTTTTTT	CASSRIRGARRSNEKLFF
TRBV18	NA	TRBD2	TRBJ2-7	TGTGCCAGCTCGCAGGGACTAGCGGGAGCTCACGAGCAGTACTTC	CASSQGLAGAHEQYF
TRBV2	NA	NA	TRBJ1-1	TGTGCCAGCAGTGAAGCTAGGGGGAGTGGGTCTGAAGCTTTCTTT	CASSEARGSGSEAFF
TRBV27	once	NA	TRBJ2-1	TGTGCCAGCAGTTTATCTCTAGCGCTCGATGAGCAGTTCTTC	CASSLSLALDEQFF
TRBV27	NA	NA	TRBJ2-5	TGTGCCAGCAGTTTCCAGGGGAACCAAGAGACCCAGTACTTC	CASSFQGNQETQYF
TRBV9	NA	NA	TRBJ2-1	TGTGCCAGCAGCCGCCCGGCGGCGACTGAGCAGTTCTTC	CASSRPAATEQFF
TRBV9	NA	TRBD2	TRBJ2-1	TGTGCCAGCAGCGTAAATCCTAGCGGGAGGGCTGAGCAGTTCTTC	CASSVNPSGRAEQFF
TRBV18	NA	NA	TRBJ1-4	TGTGCCAGCTCACCACCTGAGGTTGCGAAACTGTTTTTT	CASSPPEVAKLFF
TRBV5-1	NA	TRBD1	TRBJ1-2	TGCGCCAGCAGCTTAGACAGGGGGTTGGGCTATGGCTACACCTTC	CASSLDRGLGYGYTF
TRBV28	NA	TRBD1	TRBJ1-5	TGTGCCAGCAGTTTATCTCTCCCACTGACAGGGACGAATCAGCCCCAGCATTTT	CASSLSLPLTGTNQPQHF
TRBV27	NA	TRBD2	TRBJ2-1	TGTGCCAGCAGACGGACTAGCATTAACAATGAGCAGTTCTTC	CASRRTSINNEQFF
TRBV5-1	NA	NA	TRBJ1-1	TGCGCCAGCAGCTTGAGGGGGGGAGGGGGTTATTTGAACACTGAAGCTTTCTTT	CASSLRGGGGYLNTEAFF
TRBV7-2	NA	TRBD1	TRBJ2-1	TGTGCCAGCAGCTCGGACAGGGGCTACAATGAGCAGTTCTTC	CASSSDRGYNEQFF
TRBV30	few	NA	TRBJ1-2	TGTGCCGCACAGGGTAACTATGGCTACACCTTC	CAAQGNYGYTF
TRBV14	NA	TRBD1	TRBJ1-2	TGTGCCAGCAGCCGACAGGGGGCAGGTGGCTACACCTTC	CASSRQGAGGYTF
TRBV29-1	NA	TRBD1	TRBJ1-6	TGCAGCGTCCTACAGGGGGGATCCCTCCACTTT	CSVLQGGSLHF
TRBV7-8	NA	TRBD1	TRBJ2-2	TGTGCCAGCACCTTGTGGACAGGGCCCGGGGAGCTGTTTTTT	CASTLWTGPGELFF
TRBV18	NA	TRBD1	TRBJ2-7	TGTGCCAGCTCACGGGGACAGACCAACGAGCAGTACTTC	CASSRGQTNEQYF
TRBV5-6	NA	NA	TRBJ2-7	TGTGCCAGCAGCTCCCGTGGCGGGTTGAACGGATACTACGAGCAGTACTTC	CASSSRGGLNGYYEQYF
TRBV6-1	NA	NA	TRBJ1-5	TGTGCCAGTATTTTCGGGGGGTCGAATCAGCCCCAGCATTTT	CASIFGGSNQPQHF
TRBV6-1	NA	TRBD1	TRBJ1-5	TGTGCCAGCAGTGAATTTGGGTCCAGGGGGCAGCCCCAGCATTTT	CASSEFGSRGQPQHF
TRBV9	NA	NA	TRBJ2-7	TGTGCCAGCAGCGCCGACTCTGGAAGGGGTAGGGACGAGCAGTACTTC	CASSADSGRGRDEQYF
TRBV9	NA	TRBD2	TRBJ2-1	TGTGCCAGCAGCGCCCTAGCGGGGGACTACAATGAGCAGTTCTTC	CASSALAGDYNEQFF
TRBV28	NA	NA	TRBJ1-6	TGTGCCAGCAGCGGGGCGGGGGGCCACTATAATTCACCCCTCCACTTT	CASSGAGGHYNSPLHF
TRBV28	NA	NA	TRBJ2-7	TGTGCCAGTCTACCCGCGGCTGATACCTACGAGCAGTACTTC	CASLPAADTYEQYF
TRBV28	NA	NA	TRBJ1-5	TGTGCCAGCAGTACAGGGACATATCCGGAGCAGCCCCAGCATTTT	CASSTGTYPEQPQHF
TRBV30	NA	NA	TRBJ2-3	TGTGCCTGGAGTGCCCGCACCAGTTACACAGATACGCAGTATTTT	CAWSARTSYTDTQYF
TRBV19	NA	NA	TRBJ2-1	TGTGCCAGTAGCGGGTACGGTGAGCAGTTCTTC	CASSGYGEQFF
TRBV5-4	once	NA	TRBJ1-2	TGTGCCAGCAGCTTGGGGGGTACAGGGTCGGATGGCTTCCCCTTC	CASSLGGTGSDGFPF
TRBV10-3	NA	NA	TRBJ2-3	TGTGCCACGGGGGACAGAGAAAAGGATACGCAGTATTTT	CATGDREKDTQYF
TRBV27	once	TRBD2	TRBJ2-7	TGTGCCAGCAGTCTAGCGGGACAATACTACGAGCAGTACTTC	CASSLAGQYYEQYF
TRBV7-2	NA	NA	TRBJ2-7	TGTGCCAGCAGTCAGAACCGCGGCTCCTACGAGCAGTACTTC	CASSQNRGSYEQYF
TRBV7-4	NA	NA	TRBJ2-5	TGTGCCAGCGCTCGGGAGACCCAGTACTTC	CASARETQYF
TRBV28	NA	TRBD1	TRBJ2-1	TGTGCCAGCAGTCCGGGACAGGGCAATGAGCAGTTCTTC	CASSPGQGNEQFF
TRBV6-4	NA	TRBD1	TRBJ2-3	TGTGCCAGCAGTGCGGGACAGGGGGCCGTAGATACGCAGTATTTT	CASSAGQGAVDTQYF
TRBV2	once	NA	TRBJ2-5	TGTGCCAGCAGTGAAAGGAGGCAGACACAAGAGACCCAGTACTTC	CASSERRQTQETQYF
TRBV18	NA	TRBD1	TRBJ1-5	TGTGCCAGCTCACCTGGGACAGTCAATCAGCCCCAGCATTTT	CASSPGTVNQPQHF
TRBV15	NA	TRBD1	TRBJ1-2	TGTGCCACCAGCAGAGCCGGACAGGGGTTCTATGGCTACACCTTC	CATSRAGQGFYGYTF
TRBV7-6	NA	TRBD1	TRBJ2-2	TGTGCCAGCAGCTGGGACAGCGCGAACACCGGGGAGCTGTTTTTT	CASSWDSANTGELFF
TRBV15	NA	NA	TRBJ2-1	TGTGCCACCAGCAGAGGACTATCTGAGGGGTTCTTC	CATSRGLSEGFF
TRBV5-1	NA	TRBD2	TRBJ2-3	TGCGCCAGCACCCTAGCGGGCCTAGCAGATACGCAGTATTTT	CASTLAGLADTQYF
TRBV2	few	NA	TRBJ1-2	TGTGCCAGCAGTGAATCCAGGGTGGGAGGCTACACCTTC	CASSESRVGGYTF
TRBV19	few	NA	TRBJ2-2	TGTGCCAGTAGTCCGGTGAACACCGGGGAGCTGTTTTTT	CASSPVNTGELFF
TRBV29-1	NA	TRBD2	TRBJ2-7	TGCAGCGTTACCCCCGGGACTAGCGGGAGTGCCGAGCAGTACTTC	CSVTPGTSGSAEQYF